This T cell receptor (beta chain) is from a study of cytomegalovirus exposure and HLA in healthy donors (dated 2017 in TCRdb). Notes on the research overall: In an earlier analysis of under 600 of the donors, 276 Gb of sequence data and roughly 100 million unique TCR beta sequences from roughly 180 million T cells were reported. An early release that covered roughly 600 HLA-typed donors contained approximately 300 gigabases of sequencing data and roughly 84 million unique TCR sequences. Among the roughly 370 genotyped donors, under 90% belonged to the genetic ancestry cluster associated with self-reported Caucasian donors. The study aimed to test whether cataloging public T cell receptors could reveal signatures of past pathogen exposure. The study used immunosequencing to profile the T cell repertoires of approximately 640 subjects and linked those repertoires to cytomegalovirus serostatus. Besides the first cohort of 666 subjects, a separate validation cohort made up of about 120 different subjects was used. The study combined high-throughput TCR immunosequencing, statistical association of individual TCRs with disease status, and machine learning to predict cytomegalovirus infection status. A later analysis re-analyzed previously published TCR beta repertoires from roughly 690 donors and added high-resolution HLA genotyping to study TCR occurrence patterns. Rather than drawing on any new phenotypic data, the later analysis identified candidate immune exposures from TCR beta sequences and the way those sequences occurred across donors. An earlier analysis of several hundred of the donors used high-throughput TCR beta sequencing to judge whether each TCR beta V gene segment behaved as functional or pseudogenic. Donor age, sex, ethnicity and CMV serostatus were compiled together with the repertoire data. Genome-wide SNP genotypes for about 65% of the roughly 700 donors were used in a later genetic analysis, which treated that subset as a discovery cohort. All discovery cohort repertoires had been generated using a single sequencing platform. HLA typing included class I and class II loci at four-digit resolution. The number of donors typed differed by locus, with about 629-630 for A, B, C, DRB1 and DQB1, 522 for DQA1, over 600 for DPA1, and around 430 for DPB1. Several DR-DQ haplotypes were handled as single units for association and clustering because linkage in the cohort was strong. On average, 235,054 unique TCR beta nucleotide sequences were sequenced per donor among a few hundred genotyped donors of the cohort, with roughly 18% of those sequences being non-productive.

In total, 630 or so healthy bone marrow donors made up the cohort. At the time of sampling, all cohort members were nominally healthy, though unrecorded immune exposures were likely present. The donor was CMV seropositive and belonged to the group of around 300 seropositive cohort members. Every donor gave a peripheral blood sample, and the peripheral blood mononuclear cells from that sample were used for TCR beta sequencing. The Qiagen DNeasy Blood Extraction Kit was used to extract genomic DNA from the blood cell samples. Study-level results and caveats: Most TCR sequences were seen in very few donors, while some public TCRs were found in many individuals. An association between a missense DCLRE1C variant and V-gene and J-gene trimming of TCR beta chains was found in a later genetic analysis and replicated in an independent cohort. A later analysis associated about 17,000 TCR beta sequences with specific HLA alleles at a false discovery rate of 0.05. In a later analysis, HLA-associated TCR beta chains showed more clonal expansion and lower generation probabilities than non-associated chains that were equally common. Roughly uniform sequencing depth across donors was assumed in presence/absence analyses, although this assumption may not hold. The study listed 164 TCR beta chains as associated with cytomegalovirus. Because some donors lacked HLA typing at each locus, the association tests relied only on the typed subset. Only TCR beta chains were sequenced in this cohort, and the absence of alpha or paired-chain data limited detectable features. Strong co-occurrence of HLA alleles, especially DR and DQ, made assigning TCR associations to individual alleles difficult. Some IMGT-functional V segments, including TRBV6-2 and TRBV6-3, could not be told apart with the 87-base-pair reads, so those segments were excluded. In a later analysis, TCR association rates were found to vary across HLA loci, with the most associated TCRs seen for DRB1 alleles and the fewest for HLA-C alleles. Broadly in line with IMGT annotations, most TCR beta V segments showed up in productive rearrangements about 87% or about 30% of the time in an earlier analysis of about 500 of the donors. Three of the identified cytomegalovirus-associated TCR beta chains were confirmed in vitro to be specific for cytomegalovirus antigens. A further reported finding was that TCR beta sequences accurately predicted the HLA-A and HLA-B alleles for most subjects in the first cohort. Linkage disequilibrium might explain the correlated functional status among segregating V segments, but an unknown experimental factor could not be ruled out. A later genetic analysis reported fewer N-insertions in productive TCRs among donors in an Asian-associated ancestry cluster than the roughly 700-donor mean. In a later analysis, most CMV-associated TCR beta chains were found to appear HLA-restricted, with HLA associations seemingly driven largely by CMV exposure. Roughly 17 rarely observed V segments, including chromosome 9 orphons, were excluded from the earlier analysis of several hundred of the donors because counts were too low. The only immune exposure information available for the cohort was CMV serostatus. The authors suggested that the approach could potentially be extended to other disease states and immunological phenotypes. According to a later analysis, parvovirus B19, influenza, CMV and Epstein-Barr virus appeared linked to several top co-occurrence clusters. Cytomegalovirus status was reported to be diagnosed by the classifier with high specificity and sensitivity in both the original and validation cohorts. A cluster of highly shared sequence variants was judged likely to represent a technical artifact of the sequencing pipeline.

The library came from the immunoSEQ multiplex PCR assay. For the multiplex PCR, a mixture combining 60 forward primers for TCR Vbeta segments and 13 reverse primers for TCR Jbeta segments was used. A multiplex PCR assay on genomic DNA amplified the CDR3 region of rearranged TCR beta genes. Amplified TCR beta libraries were sequenced as 87-base-pair reads on the Illumina HiSeq System. From the authors' description of their analysis: In a later analysis, 80 million or so unique TCR beta chains were counted across the approximately 670 repertoires, and around 10 million of these chains were shared by at least two donors. Raw reads were error-corrected and collapsed into unique sequences by a nearest-neighbor algorithm in which closely related sequences were merged to remove PCR and sequencing errors. To assign V, D and J gene segments, CDR3 sequences were aligned to IMGT reference sequences. For a sequence to be retained, a match of at least six nucleotides was required to both a V gene segment and a J gene segment. Rearrangements were classified as productive when the CDR3 lacked stop codons and remained in frame with V and J, and all other rearrangements were classified as non-productive. Following IMGT convention, CDR3 was defined as the stretch from the second conserved V-encoded cysteine up to the conserved J-encoded phenylalanine. In an earlier analysis of around 600 of the donors, sequences lacking an unambiguous match to a single V gene segment were excluded. In an earlier analysis of 587 of the donors, V segments were called functional above 56.7% productive rearrangements and were called segregating when the between-donor standard deviation exceeded 5%. A statistical classification framework was developed to diagnose cytomegalovirus status using the catalog of TCR beta chain sequences. V and J gene assignment, in a later analysis, came from comparing TCR nucleotide sequences with IMGT/GENE-DB human TR gene sequences. In a later analysis, CDR3 sequences and most-parsimonious VDJ recombination scenarios were assigned using the TCRdist pipeline. In a later analysis, every TCR beta chain was defined by the combination of its CDR3 amino acid sequence and its V-gene family, and reads without a unique V-gene family were dropped. As a way to deal with suspected cross-contamination and a sequencing artifact, a later analysis dropped under 600 nucleotide sequences that were highly shared and had low generation probability. A later analysis calculated a clonal expansion index for each public chain from normalized within-repertoire ranks of inferred template counts. In a later analysis, generation probabilities were computed with a VDJ recombination model fitted to out-of-frame rearrangements, and the resulting probabilities were checked against IGoR. Hypergeometric tests were used in a later analysis to score TCR-TCR, TCR-HLA and TCR-CMV co-occurrence, with a repertoire-size bias correction applied to the TCR pairs. A later analysis estimated false discovery rates by permuting HLA or CMV assignments 20 times. In a later analysis, co-occurring TCRs were grouped using DBSCAN, and TCRdist sequence similarity was added for clustering within HLA-allele-positive subsets. For co-occurrence clustering, repertoires with fewer than 30,000 or more than 120,000 public chains were excluded, along with roughly five repertoires with anomalous nucleotide sharing. Imported from immuneACCESS, the table was reduced by TCRdb to in-frame sequences with V and J called. These copies leave out some clones; in studies compared against another copy, an unresolved V gene accounts for under half, and the cause of the remainder is not known. For V, J and clone size, that table is used; D and trimming come from the DNA. The sample yields under 200,000 clones; about 13% were counted once. The top ten clonotypes cover under 10% of the sample.

Here V drops 1 base and J drops 8 bases, and the junction holds 10 bases not matched to any gene. Sequences SEHNR (CDR1) and FQNEAQ (CDR2) are obtained from the germline V gene (reference sequence). From cysteine to phenylalanine, the CDR3 is 16 amino acids long. The sequence is cut down to CDR3 DNA, 48 bases in frame from base 1. Points on this clone: Its antigen is unknown. No much larger clonotype is one base removed from it; base qualities were not supplied.

The chain is assembled from TRBV7-9 and TRBJ2-4, with 8 central nucleotides matching TRBD2. Sequenced material: PBMCs. The origin of this receptor is a man in his fifties or sixties in good health and CMV-seropositive. The CDR3 region reads CASSLDMRGEFDIQYF. The nucleotides are TGTGCCAGCAGCTTAGACATGCGGGGGGAATTCGACATTCAGTACTTC.